A single sample is the source of the 19 T cell receptor beta chains below, sequenced in a study of spatial heterogeneity in lung cancer. Time point indicated: blood at routine non-recurrence follow-up after resection. TCRdb used MiXCR to reprocess the 5' RACE reads, holding one entry per CDR3 protein. The sample lists about 11,000 distinct CDR3 sequences; 10% were seen once. The source material was PBMCs, sampled at follow-up. The receptors were gathered from a female donor with early-stage non-small cell lung cancer.

This chain uses TRBV5-1 with TRBJ2-2; 8 bases are shared with TRBD2. Germline V gene lookup returns CDR1 SGHRS and CDR2 YFSETQ. The CDR3 has 16 residues. J lost 6 bases, V lost 4 bases, and 11 bases had no gene match. DNA for the CDR3: TGCGCCAGCAGCCCCCCCAGCGGGAGACGGCCCGGGGAGCTGTTTTTT. Its translation is CASSPPSGRRPGELFF.

In its sample, this clonotype was seen many times. The V and J genes are TRBV28 and TRBJ2-2; D possibly corresponds to TRBD1 (6 bases). The CDR3 contains 14 residues. Trimming left V 8 bases short and J 0 bases short, with 10 bases between. CDR1 and CDR2 from the germline V gene are MDHEN and SYDVKM. The CDR3 region has the DNA TGTGCCAGCTGGGACATATCGAACACCGGGGAGCTGTTTTTT. Translated: CASWDISNTGELFF.

There are many counts of this clonotype. The chain carries TRBV30 and TRBJ2-7; maybe TRBD2 (6 bases). This CDR3 has 13 residues. V was clipped by 5 bases and J by 0 bases, with 11 bases between them. CDR1 and CDR2 from the germline V gene are GTSNPN and SVGIG (reference sequence). In DNA, the CDR3 is TGTGCCTGGGGGGACTGGAGCTCCTACGAGCAGTACTTC. It encodes CAWGDWSSYEQYF.

This clonotype came up many times. The chain recombines TRBV2 with TRBJ2-5, with 8 bases matching TRBD2. The ends lost 2 bases at V and 5 bases at J; junction bases unmatched: 10. Germline assignment: CDR1 SNHLY and CDR2 FYNNEI. The CDR3 is 16 amino acids. In DNA, the CDR3 is TGTGCCAGCAGTGAAACTAGCGGCACCCCTCGGGAGACCCAGTACTTC. Translated, it gives CASSETSGTPRETQYF.

This clonotype was observed many times. This chain joins TRBV28 and TRBJ2-7, with 9 bases lining up with TRBD1. The germline V gene has CDR1 MDHEN and CDR2 SYDVKM. The V and J ends lost 4 bases and 3 bases, in that order; junction bases with no gene match: 4. The CDR3 length is 14 residues. The CDR3 here is CASSSRDRDYEQYV. CDR3 coding DNA: TGTGCCAGCAGTTCCCGGGACAGGGACTACGAGCAGTACGTC.

This clonotype was counted at least ten times. This chain joins TRBV6-5 and TRBJ1-2; TRBD1 matches 7 bases. CDR1 is MNHEY and CDR2 is SVGAGI in the germline V gene. The CDR3 runs 16 residues. The ends lost 6 bases at V and 5 bases at J; junction bases unmatched: 15. The CDR3, as DNA: TGTGCCAGCAGCCCGACCCAGTTCGACAGGGATTATGGCTACACCTTC. Protein product: CASSPTQFDRDYGYTF.

This clonotype was picked up many times. The chain employs TRBV7-2 and TRBJ2-5, with 8 positions matching TRBD1. Germline CDR1 reads SGHTA; CDR2 reads FQGNSA. This CDR3 contains 17 residues. Trimming took 5 bases from V and 5 from J; bases not matched to a gene: 16. The CDR3, as DNA: TGTGCCAGCAGCCCGCAGGTGTCCAGGGGGCGCAGGGAGACCCAGTACTTC. Translating gives CASSPQVSRGRRETQYF.

The gene calls are TRBV7-9 and TRBJ2-5; no definite D call. Germline CDR1 SEHNR, CDR2 FQNEAQ (reference sequence). V lost 1 base and J lost 0, with 6 bases in between. The CDR3 is made up of 14 amino acids. CDR3 sequence reads: CASSLVGYQETQYF. In DNA, the CDR3 is TGTGCCAGCAGCTTAGTTGGATACCAAGAGACCCAGTACTTC. The variable domain in full, completed from reference TRBV7-9 and TRBJ2-5, reads DTGVSQNPRHKITKRGQNVTFRCDPISEHNRLYWYRQTLGQGPEFLTYFQNEAQLEKSRLLSDRFSAERPKGSFSTLEIQRTEQGDSAMYLCASSLVGYQETQYFGPGTRLLVL.

This clonotype was observed at least ten times. The rearrangement uses TRBV27 and TRBJ2-1; TRBD1 is a possible D gene (5 bases). V was cut by 0 bases and J by 2 bases, with 17 bases left in between. From germline, CDR1 is MNHEY and CDR2 SMNVEV (reference sequence). CDR3 length: 18 residues. In DNA form, the CDR3 reads TGTGCCAGCAGTTTATCCGGGCAGGGAATTGGAGCCTACAATGAGCAGTTCTTC. Translation gives CASSLSGQGIGAYNEQFF.

At least ten counts were recorded for this clonotype. V and J are TRBV6-1 and TRBJ1-3; the D is unclear. Germline-derived CDR1 and CDR2 are MNHNS and SASEGT. V dropped 2 bases and J dropped 1 base, with 9 bases sitting between them. There are 15 residues in the CDR3. CDR3 DNA: TGTGCCAGCAGTGAAAGGCGGTCATCTGGAAACACCATATATTTT. Its translation: CASSERRSSGNTIYF.

This clonotype was recorded many times. This chain uses TRBV27 with TRBJ2-1, with D possibly matching TRBD2 (6 bases). V was pared by 8 bases and J by 6 bases, with 17 bases between. Germline V gives CDR1 MNHEY, CDR2 SMNVEV (reference sequence). The CDR3 runs to 14 residues. Written as DNA, the CDR3 is TGTGCCAGCGCCGACTTAAGACTAGGCAATGAGCAGTTCTTC. This encodes CASADLRLGNEQFF.

This clonotype was seen ten or more times. This sequence joins TRBV29-1 and TRBJ2-3; perhaps TRBD2 as D (5 bases). The CDR3 is 13 amino acids. Germline V gene data show CDR1 as SQVTM and CDR2 as ANQGSEA. The DNA for the CDR3 is TGCAGGGCCGGGTGGGAGTATACAGATACGCAGTATTTT. Amino acids: CRAGWEYTDTQYF.

This clonotype was observed a few times. This rearrangement joins TRBV9 to TRBJ2-2, with D unresolved. Germline V gene lookup returns CDR1 SGDLS and CDR2 YYNGEE. CDR3 length equals 14 residues. Trimming removed 0 bases at V and 1 base at J, with 4 bases between. CDR3 nucleotides: TGTGCCAGCAGCGTAGCTAGGAACACCGGGGAGCTGTTTTTT. Its translation is CASSVARNTGELFF.

This clonotype was observed many times. The V gene is TRBV2, the J gene TRBJ2-2; TRBD1 matches 9 bases. The CDR3 runs 15 residues. V lost 6 bases, J lost 5 bases, and 7 bases stayed unmatched. Germline loops: CDR1 SNHLY, CDR2 FYNNEI. The chain's CDR3 is CASRRQTGGTGELFF. DNA of the CDR3: TGTGCCAGCAGGAGACAGACAGGGGGAACCGGGGAGCTGTTTTTT.

Ten or more counts support this clonotype. The J gene is TRBJ2-2, the V gene TRBV30; D perhaps matches TRBD2 (5 bases). The CDR3 covers 14 residues. Trimming removed 4 bases from V and 1 base from J, with 10 bases in between. Germline V gives CDR1 GTSNPN, CDR2 SVGIG (reference sequence). The CDR3: CAWNTGMNTGELFF. Written as DNA, the CDR3 is TGTGCCTGGAATACGGGAATGAACACCGGGGAGCTGTTTTTT.

The chain links TRBV5-4 to TRBJ2-3, with 7 bases identical to TRBD1. This CDR3 has 13 residues. Trimming at V came to 7 bases and at J to 3 bases, leaving 5 bases not matched to a gene. From germline, CDR1 is SGHNT and CDR2 YYREEE (reference sequence). The CDR3, as DNA: TGTGCCAGCTGCCCGGACAGGACAGATACGCAGTATTTT. It yields the protein CASCPDRTDTQYF.

The rearrangement joins TRBV7-9 to TRBJ2-3; 7 nucleotides line up with TRBD2. The CDR3 covers 16 residues. Trimming removed 4 bases from V and 13 bases from J; junction bases left unmatched: 20. Germline values: CDR1 SEHNR, CDR2 FQNEAQ (reference sequence). CDR3 in DNA: TGTGCCAGCAGCTCCCCGGGAGGAACCCGCACTCTCGGGGAGTATTTT. Protein: CASSSPGGTRTLGEYF.

The chain combines TRBV4-1 with TRBJ2-6, with TRBD2 as a possible D gene (5 bases). Trimming pared 1 base from V and 2 bases from J, leaving 6 bases between. The CDR3 consists of 15 residues. CDR1 is MGHRA and CDR2 is YSYEKL in the germline V gene. The CDR3 sequence: CASSQVGAGANVLTF. In nucleotides, the CDR3 is TGCGCCAGCAGCCAAGTCGGGGCTGGGGCCAACGTCCTGACTTTC.

Concerning this clonotype: A junction boundary mismatches the germline segment, possibly from a read error. The V call is TRBV7-2, the J call TRBJ2-1; D unclear. Germline assignment: CDR1 SGHTA and CDR2 FQGNSA. The CDR3 spans 12 residues. The CDR3 nucleotides read TGTGCCAACAGCCCCGGCCACAATGAGCAGTTCTTC. It encodes CANSPGHNEQFF.